The T cell receptor (beta chain) described here comes from a study of blood T cell repertoires in COVID-19. About the research overall: Acute and convalescent COVID-19 specimens originated in the United States, Italy and Spain. T cells, B-cell-depleted T cells, or PBMCs supplied cDNA or gDNA.

Original handling: Scientists estimated how many nucleated cells there were by amplifying reference gene primers. The table came from immunoSEQ multiplex PCR; TCRdb's copy has only in-frame clones and leaves some out. Clone size and the V and J calls come from that table; the DNA yielded D and trimming. The data hold roughly 120,000 clones, with 80% to 90% observed a single time. The CDR3 covers 17 residues. The germline gives CDR1 LNHDA, CDR2 SQIVND (reference sequence). V shed 1 base and J 0 bases; nucleotides not matched to a gene: 3. The sequenced sample consisted of peripheral blood. The chain combines TRBV19 with TRBJ2-1, with 10 bases lining up with TRBD2. This TCR derives from a man between 65 and 85 years old with active or convalescent COVID-19. The CDR3, as DNA: TGTGCCAGTAGTATAGGTTCTAGCGGGAGCTCCTACAATGAGCAGTTCTTC. It yields the protein CASSIGSSGSSYNEQFF.